This TCR beta chain is from a study of graft-versus-host responses after intestinal transplantation. Study-level background: Multivisceral, liver-intestinal, or isolated intestinal transplants were received by the recipients. Recipients uniformly received anti-thymocyte globulin induction, followed by tacrolimus and steroids for three to four years.

General study results and limits: Allograft graft-versus-host to host-versus-graft clonal ratios ran high in patients with graft-donor T cell macrochimerism.

Germline loops: CDR1 SGHRS, CDR2 YFSETQ. The V end was cut by 6 bases, the J end by 2 bases, with 11 bases between. This CDR3 is built from 13 residues. About this clone: Its specificity is unknown.

Data came from immunoSEQ multiplex PCR; TCRdb stores just in-frame clones and leaves some out. The profile shows around 30,000 clones, roughly 83% of them singletons. The sequencing here drew on PBMCs, taken about 28 days after intestinal transplant. The gene calls are TRBV5-1 and TRBJ2-5; the D is unclear. The sequence was obtained from a human patient who received an intestinal transplant, so some T cells may come from the graft donor. The CDR3 coding sequence is TGCGCCAGCAACACAGAAATACAAGAGACCCAGTACTTC. Protein product: CASNTEIQETQYF.